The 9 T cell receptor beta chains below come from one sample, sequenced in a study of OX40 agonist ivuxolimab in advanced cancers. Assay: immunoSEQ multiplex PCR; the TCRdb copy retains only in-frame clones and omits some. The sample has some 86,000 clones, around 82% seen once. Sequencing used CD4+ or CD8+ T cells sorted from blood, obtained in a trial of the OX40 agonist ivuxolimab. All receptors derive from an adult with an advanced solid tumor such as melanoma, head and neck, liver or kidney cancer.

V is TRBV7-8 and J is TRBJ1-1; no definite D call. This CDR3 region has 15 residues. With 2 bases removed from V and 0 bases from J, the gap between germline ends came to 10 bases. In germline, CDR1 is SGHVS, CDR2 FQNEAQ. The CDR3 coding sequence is TGTGCCAGCAGCTTACGTAGGCAGCTGAACACTGAAGCTTTCTTT. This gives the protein CASSLRRQLNTEAFF.

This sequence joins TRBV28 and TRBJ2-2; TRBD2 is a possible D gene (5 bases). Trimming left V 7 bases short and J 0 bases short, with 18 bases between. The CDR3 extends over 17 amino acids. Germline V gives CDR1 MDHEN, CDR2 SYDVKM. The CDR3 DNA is TGTGCCAGCACCCTTTCGGACTCTATTACGAACACCGGGGAGCTGTTTTTT. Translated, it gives CASTLSDSITNTGELFF.

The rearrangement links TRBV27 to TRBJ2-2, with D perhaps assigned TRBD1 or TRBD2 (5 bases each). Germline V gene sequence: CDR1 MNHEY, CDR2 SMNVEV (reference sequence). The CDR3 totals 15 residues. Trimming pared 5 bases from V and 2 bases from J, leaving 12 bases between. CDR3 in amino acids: CASSPGRVNTGELFF. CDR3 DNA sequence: TGTGCCAGCAGTCCGGGACGGGTAAACACCGGGGAGCTGTTTTTT.

The CDR3 DNA is TGCGCCCCTGTTTCGGGGGGGAGCGAGCAGTACTTC. Translating it yields CAPVSGGSEQYF. This chain joins TRBV23-1 and TRBJ2-7; 8 bases match TRBD2. TRBV23-1 counts as an open reading frame of uncertain function. V gave up 11 bases and J gave up 6 bases; unmatched junction bases: 9. This CDR3 is built from 12 residues.

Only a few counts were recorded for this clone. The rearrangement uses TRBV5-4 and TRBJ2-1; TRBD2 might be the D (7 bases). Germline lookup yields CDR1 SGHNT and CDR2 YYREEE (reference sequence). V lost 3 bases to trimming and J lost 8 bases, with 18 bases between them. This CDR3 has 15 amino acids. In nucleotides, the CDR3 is TGTGCCAGCAGCTGGGGGCCCACTAGCGTCGATGAGCAGTTCTTC. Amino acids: CASSWGPTSVDEQFF. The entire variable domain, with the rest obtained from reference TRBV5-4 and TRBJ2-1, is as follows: ETGVTQSPTHLIKTRGQQVTLRCSSQSGHNTVSWYQQALGQGPQFIFQYYREEENGRGNFPPRFSGLQFPNYSSELNVNALELDDSALYLCASSWGPTSVDEQFFGPGTRLTVL.

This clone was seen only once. The CDR3 spells CASSQEPRVRTGELFF. The CDR3 DNA is TGCGCCAGCAGCCAGGAGCCCCGGGTCAGGACCGGGGAGCTGTTTTTT. V gene TRBV4-1 combines with J gene TRBJ2-2, with no clear D. CDR1 and CDR2 from the germline V gene are MGHRA and YSYEKL. The V and J ends lost 3 bases and 5 bases respectively, with 16 bases between them. The CDR3 has 16 amino acids.

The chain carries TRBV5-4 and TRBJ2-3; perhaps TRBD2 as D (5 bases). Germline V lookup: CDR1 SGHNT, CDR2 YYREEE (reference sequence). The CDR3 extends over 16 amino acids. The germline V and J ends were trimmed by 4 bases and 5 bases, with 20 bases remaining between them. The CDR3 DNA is TGTGCCAGCAGCCATGGCGCCGGGGTAGGTGAAGATACGCAGTATTTT. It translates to CASSHGAGVGEDTQYF.

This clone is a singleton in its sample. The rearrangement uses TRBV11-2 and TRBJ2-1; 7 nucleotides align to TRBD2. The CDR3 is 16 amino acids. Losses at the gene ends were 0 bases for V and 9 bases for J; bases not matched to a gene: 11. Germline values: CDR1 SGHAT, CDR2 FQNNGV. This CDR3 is CASSLDPWTSIVEQFF. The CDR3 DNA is TGTGCCAGCAGCTTAGATCCATGGACTAGTATCGTTGAGCAGTTCTTC.

CDR3 protein: CASSRESGLAGDEQYF. The CDR3 DNA reads TGCGCCAGCAGCCGCGAATCTGGACTAGCGGGAGATGAGCAGTACTTC. V usage is TRBV5-1 and J usage is TRBJ2-7, with 13 bases fitting TRBD2. The ends lost 4 bases at V and 7 bases at J; junction bases unmatched: 11. The CDR3 is made up of 16 amino acids. CDR1 SGHRS and CDR2 YFSETQ come from the germline V gene.